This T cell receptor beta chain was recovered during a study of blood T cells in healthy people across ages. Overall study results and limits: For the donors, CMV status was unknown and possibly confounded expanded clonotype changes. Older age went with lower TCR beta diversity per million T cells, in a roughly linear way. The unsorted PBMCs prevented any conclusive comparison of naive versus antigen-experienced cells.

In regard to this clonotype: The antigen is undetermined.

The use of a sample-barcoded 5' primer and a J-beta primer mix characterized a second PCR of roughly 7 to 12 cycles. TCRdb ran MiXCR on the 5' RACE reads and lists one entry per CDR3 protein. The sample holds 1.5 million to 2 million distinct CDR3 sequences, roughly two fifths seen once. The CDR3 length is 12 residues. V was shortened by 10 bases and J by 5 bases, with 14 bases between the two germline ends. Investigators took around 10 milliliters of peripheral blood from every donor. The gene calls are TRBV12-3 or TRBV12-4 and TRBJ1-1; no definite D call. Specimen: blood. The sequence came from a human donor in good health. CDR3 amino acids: CANIRRHTEAFF. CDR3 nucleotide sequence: TGTGCCAACATACGACGGCATACTGAAGCTTTCTTT.